This TCR beta chain derives from a study of T cell responses to AZD1222 COVID-19 vaccine. Study conclusions and caveats: Among vaccine-associated CD4 TCRs, coverage spanned spike, with dominance at 160-218 and 743-854. Following two doses of AZD1222, Spike-specific TCR breadth and depth rose. In a largely white British group with more females than males, clonal diversity was possibly underestimated.

This table comes from immunoSEQ multiplex PCR, and its TCRdb copy is limited to in-frame clones, with some not included. The data hold 150,000 to 200,000 clones, with 90% observed a single time. About this clone itself: Its target is not known.

V shed 2 bases, J shed 6 bases, and the junction held 1 base outside the gene matches. The CDR3 runs 13 residues. CDR1 is LGHNA, CDR2 YSLEER, per germline. The chain is built from TRBV4-3 and TRBJ1-2; TRBD1 matches at 9 bases. The specimen comprised peripheral blood, sampled on day 0 of AZD1222 vaccination. This receptor was identified in an adult in good health. The CDR3, as DNA: TGCGCCAGCAGCCAAACAGGGGGCGATGGCTACACCTTC. As protein: CASSQTGGDGYTF.